Listed here are 30 T cell receptor beta chains from one sample, sequenced in a study of T cell responses to AZD1222 COVID-19 vaccine. The method was immunoSEQ multiplex PCR; TCRdb's version includes in-frame clones alone and lacks a portion of them. Of about 100,000 clones in the sample, about 85% are singletons; the top ten hold under 2.5%. The material was peripheral blood, obtained 28 days after the second AZD1222 dose. The receptors originated from an adult who received the AZD1222 COVID-19 vaccine.

This clone has more than one count but fewer than ten. V gene TRBV15 combines with J gene TRBJ1-2; TRBD1 aligns across 9 bases. The CDR3 length is 16 residues. In germline, CDR1 is LNHNV, CDR2 YYDKDF (reference sequence). The V gene end was trimmed by 1 base and the J gene end by 4 bases; junction bases not matched to a gene: 7. The chain's CDR3 is CATSRADRGLIYGYTF. In DNA form, the CDR3 reads TGTGCCACCAGCAGAGCGGACAGGGGCCTTATCTATGGCTACACCTTC.

The J gene is TRBJ2-1, the V gene TRBV10-3; D may match TRBD1 or TRBD2 (5 bases each). The CDR3 extends over 15 amino acids. Germline V gene lookup returns CDR1 ENHRY and CDR2 SYGVKD. Deletions cut 6 bases from V and 0 bases from J, with 12 bases between. The CDR3 bases are TGTGCCATCAGAAACGGGACCAGCTCCTACAATGAGCAGTTCTTC. It codes for CAIRNGTSSYNEQFF.

V gene TRBV24-1 combines with J gene TRBJ1-2; D gene unclear. CDR1 KGHDR and CDR2 SFDVKD come from the germline V gene. V dropped 0 bases and J dropped 8 bases, with 15 bases sitting between them. The CDR3 spans 15 residues. For the CDR3, the DNA is TGTGCCACCAGTGATTTGACGGGGTCGTCGCGGGGCTACACCTTC. Its protein product is CATSDLTGSSRGYTF.

V is TRBV6-4 and J is TRBJ1-1, with D hard to call. In germline, CDR1 is MRHNA, CDR2 SNTAGT. The CDR3 covers 13 residues. The V gene lost 4 bases and the J gene lost 1 base, with 7 bases spanning the gap. This CDR3 is CASSVRENTEAFF. The CDR3 DNA follows: TGTGCCAGCAGTGTTAGGGAGAACACTGAAGCTTTCTTT.

This chain links TRBV29-1 with TRBJ2-5; possible D gene TRBD1, 6 bases. The V and J ends lost 4 bases and 2 bases respectively, with 11 bases between them. Germline V gives CDR1 SQVTM, CDR2 ANQGSEA. The CDR3 sequence is 13 residues long. As DNA, the CDR3 is TGCAGCGTTGGGACAGTAAAACAAGAGACCCAGTACTTC. Translating gives CSVGTVKQETQYF.

The chain is built from TRBV18 and TRBJ2-3; 7 bases align to TRBD2. In germline, CDR1 is KGHSH, CDR2 LQKENI. This CDR3 spans 16 amino acids. V was clipped by 1 base and J by 4 bases; unmatched bases: 8. The CDR3: CASSPRGAGRSDTQYF. In nucleotides, the CDR3 is TGTGCCAGCTCACCACGGGGAGCGGGAAGGTCAGATACGCAGTATTTT.

V gene TRBV6-2 or TRBV6-3 combines with J gene TRBJ2-7; possibly TRBD2 for D (5 bases). Trimming shortened V by 2 bases and J by 4 bases, and 15 bases separated the two germline ends. The CDR3 is made up of 15 amino acids. Germline CDR1 reads MNHEY; CDR2 reads SVGEGT. The CDR3 reads CASSYGSGNTYEQYF. In DNA, the CDR3 is TGTGCCAGCAGTTACGGCTCGGGGAATACTTACGAGCAGTACTTC.

Here the CDR3 DNA reads TGTGCCAGCAGTTTTGGGTCACAGGCAGGATCCTACGAGCAGTACTTC. It encodes CASSFGSQAGSYEQYF. This chain joins TRBV28 and TRBJ2-7, with a possible D match to TRBD1 (5 bases). Trimming took 3 bases from V and 1 from J, leaving 16 bases between them. CDR1 MDHEN and CDR2 SYDVKM come from the germline V gene. There are 16 residues in the CDR3.

This chain uses TRBV27 with TRBJ2-2; the match to TRBD1 covers 12 bases. Germline V gene lookup returns CDR1 MNHEY and CDR2 SMNVEV (reference sequence). V gave up 6 bases and J gave up 5 bases; unmatched junction bases: 4. This CDR3 region has 15 residues. Here the CDR3 reads CASRGTGGNTGELFF. The CDR3 DNA follows: TGTGCCAGCAGGGGGACAGGGGGCAATACCGGGGAGCTGTTTTTT.

The V and J genes are TRBV6-5 and TRBJ1-1; D is unclear. This CDR3 has 15 residues. V lost 3 bases to trimming and J lost 5 bases, with 16 bases between them. Germline V gives CDR1 MNHEY, CDR2 SVGAGI. CDR3 amino acids: CASSYSRSSRTEAFF. CDR3 bases: TGTGCCAGCAGTTATAGTAGGTCTAGTCGAACTGAAGCTTTCTTT.

The gene calls are TRBV3-1 (or the pseudogene TRBV3-2) and TRBJ1-2; D not resolved. Germline V gives CDR1 LGHDT, CDR2 YNNKEL (reference sequence). The CDR3 contains 14 residues. Trimming shortened V by 0 bases and J by 7 bases, and 12 bases separated the two germline ends. The CDR3 DNA reads TGTGCCAGCAGCCAAGACCTAGCGGTGGGTGGCTACACCTTC. Protein sequence: CASSQDLAVGGYTF.

This chain links TRBV30 with TRBJ1-6, with a weak D call TRBD1 (6 bases). CDR1 is GTSNPN and CDR2 is SVGIG in the germline V gene (reference sequence). V lost 0 bases to trimming and J lost 8 bases, with 11 bases between them. The length of the CDR3 is 14 residues. The CDR3 sequence: CAWSVNRVDSPLHF. For the CDR3, the DNA is TGTGCCTGGAGTGTTAACAGGGTTGATTCACCCCTCCACTTT.

This clone appeared once. The chain combines TRBV7-9 with TRBJ1-4; D is unclear. With 4 bases removed from V and 4 bases from J, the gap between germline ends came to 10 bases. CDR3 length: 14 amino acids. Germline CDR1 is SEHNR and CDR2 is FQNEAQ (reference sequence). Here the CDR3 DNA reads TGTGCCAGCAGCTCGGTGGATTATAATGAAAAACTGTTTTTT. Encoded protein: CASSSVDYNEKLFF.

V is TRBV9 and J is TRBJ2-1, with TRBD2 identical over 9 bases. Germline CDR1 and CDR2: SGDLS and YYNGEE. Germline trimming cut 3 bases from V and 3 bases from J; bases unmatched to any gene: 7. This CDR3 comprises 16 residues. In DNA form, the CDR3 reads TGTGCCAGCAGCGGAGAGGCGGGAGGGGGCTACAATGAGCAGTTCTTC. Protein product: CASSGEAGGGYNEQFF.

The chain has TRBV5-5 and TRBJ1-6; 7 bases are a match to TRBD1. The CDR3 loop spans 15 amino acids. V trimming: 4 bases; J trimming: 10 bases; junction bases outside the gene matches: 11. The germline gives CDR1 SGHKS, CDR2 YYEKEE (reference sequence). For the CDR3, the DNA is TGTGCCAGCAGCGGAACCGGGACAGCCTCATCACCCCTCCACTTT. It is translated as CASSGTGTASSPLHF.

In this sample, this clone turned up once. The chain is built from TRBV10-1 and TRBJ2-3; D possibly corresponds to TRBD1 (6 bases). CDR3 length equals 16 residues. Between the trimmed V and J ends, which lost 0 bases and 5 bases, there was a span of 15 bases. CDR1 and CDR2 from the germline V gene are WNHNN and SYGVQD (reference sequence). The CDR3 nucleotides read TGCGCCAGCAGTGAGTCGGCAGGGGCCGGGGTAGATACGCAGTATTTT. Its protein product is CASSESAGAGVDTQYF.

This clone was recorded a few times. The V call is TRBV29-1, the J call TRBJ1-2; D is undetermined. Germline V gene sequence: CDR1 SQVTM, CDR2 ANQGSEA. The CDR3 contains 11 residues. V dropped 3 bases and J dropped 12 bases, with 14 bases sitting between them. The CDR3 loop reads CSVDSSPGDTF. The CDR3 region has the DNA TGCAGCGTTGACTCCTCCCCCGGGGACACCTTC.

The chain combines TRBV18 with TRBJ1-4; TRBD1 might be the D (5 bases). The V gene's germline CDR1 is KGHSH and CDR2 LQKENI. Trimming took off 1 base at V and 7 bases at J, with 7 bases between the two ends. The CDR3 is made up of 13 amino acids. The DNA for the CDR3 is TGTGCCAGCTCACCACGGGGCCCTGAAAAACTGTTTTTT. This codes for CASSPRGPEKLFF.

V is TRBV29-1 and J is TRBJ1-2, with 12 bases fitting TRBD1. Germline CDR1 and CDR2: SQVTM and ANQGSEA. The CDR3 is 13 residues long. The V gene end was trimmed by 7 bases and the J gene end by 3 bases; junction bases not matched to a gene: 3. As DNA, the CDR3 is TGCAGCGGGGGACAGGGGGCAGACTATGGCTACACCTTC. Translation: CSGGQGADYGYTF.

This chain uses TRBV29-1 with TRBJ1-5; 9 positions agree with TRBD1. The CDR3 runs 15 residues. The germline CDR1 and CDR2 sequences are SQVTM and ANQGSEA. The ends lost 4 bases at V and 3 bases at J; junction bases unmatched: 7. CDR3 in DNA: TGCAGCGTTGGTGGGGGACAGGGAATCAATCAGCCCCAGCATTTT. Amino acids: CSVGGGQGINQPQHF.

This chain uses TRBV5-4 with TRBJ1-3; the D is unclear. The germline V gene encodes CDR1 SGHNT and CDR2 YYREEE (reference sequence). V dropped 3 bases and J dropped 2 bases, with 9 bases sitting between them. There are 14 residues in the CDR3. The CDR3 protein is CASSSTGTGNTIYF. The CDR3 DNA follows: TGTGCCAGCAGCTCAACGGGCACTGGAAACACCATATATTTT.

J is TRBJ1-6 and V is TRBV15; no clear D gene. V was clipped by 0 bases and J by 8 bases, with 2 bases between them. The CDR3 totals 12 residues. Germline lookup yields CDR1 LNHNV and CDR2 YYDKDF (reference sequence). CDR3 residues: CATSRDDSPLHF. Written as DNA, the CDR3 is TGTGCCACCAGCAGAGATGATTCACCCCTCCACTTT.

This chain joins TRBV7-3 and TRBJ2-1; TRBD2 might be the D (5 bases). Trimming cost V 5 bases and J 0 bases, with 14 bases left between them. CDR1 and CDR2 from the germline V gene are SGHTA and FQGTGA. The CDR3 totals 16 residues. CDR3 in amino acids: CASSGELVGSYNEQFF. The CDR3 nucleotides read TGTGCCAGCAGCGGGGAACTAGTCGGCTCCTACAATGAGCAGTTCTTC.

This clone appeared a few times. This CDR3 is CASSEEGDSLSYTF. The CDR3 region has the DNA TGTGCCAGCAGCGAAGAAGGGGATTCGTTGAGCTACACCTTC. The chain recombines TRBV13 with TRBJ1-2; D may be TRBD1 (5 bases). The germline V and J ends were trimmed by 5 bases and 9 bases, with 19 bases remaining between them. This CDR3 is built from 14 residues. CDR1 PRHDT and CDR2 FYEKMQ come from the germline V gene (reference sequence).

This chain uses TRBV12-3 or TRBV12-4 with TRBJ2-5, with no clear D. V was cut by 3 bases and J by 4 bases, with 6 bases left in between. The CDR3 is 12 amino acids. CDR3 sequence: CASSLFRETQYF. In DNA form, the CDR3 reads TGTGCCAGCAGTTTGTTTCGAGAGACCCAGTACTTC.

This chain uses TRBV14 with TRBJ2-1; a possible D gene is TRBD1 (6 bases). CDR3 length equals 17 residues. Trimming removed 5 bases at V and 9 bases at J, with 26 bases between. The V gene's germline CDR1 is SGHDN and CDR2 FVKESK. The CDR3 DNA sequence: TGTGCCAGCAGCTCGGAAGAGGGACACCGTCGGAGGAGTGAGCAGTTCTTC. Amino acids: CASSSEEGHRRRSEQFF. Drawing the rest from reference TRBV14 and TRBJ2-1, the complete variable domain is EAGVTQFPSHSVIEKGQTVTLRCDPISGHDNLYWYRRVMGKEIKFLLHFVKESKQDESGMPNNRFLAERTGGTYSTLKVQPAELEDSGVYFCASSSEEGHRRRSEQFFGPGTRLTVL.

This sequence joins TRBV5-1 and TRBJ1-1, with no clear D. The CDR3 runs 15 residues. Trimming stripped 4 bases from V and 1 base from J, with 14 bases between. Germline V lookup: CDR1 SGHRS, CDR2 YFSETQ. The CDR3 reads CASSLRGGANTEAFF. The CDR3 DNA is TGCGCCAGCAGCCTCCGAGGCGGCGCGAACACTGAAGCTTTCTTT.

The gene calls are TRBV7-3 and TRBJ2-2; 9 nucleotides match TRBD1. V dropped 5 bases and J dropped 3; count of bases not matched to a gene: 4. Germline V gene lookup returns CDR1 SGHTA and CDR2 FQGTGA. The CDR3 has 15 amino acids. The CDR3 reads CASSQRTGDTGELFF. For the CDR3, the DNA is TGTGCCAGCAGCCAAAGGACAGGGGACACCGGGGAGCTGTTTTTT.

This clone appeared once. The chain links TRBV7-9 to TRBJ1-4; D is unresolved. V lost 1 base and J 6 bases, leaving 15 bases between the germline ends. This CDR3 contains 16 residues. Germline CDR1 SEHNR, CDR2 FQNEAQ (reference sequence). CDR3 loop: CASSLGDAGGYEKLFF. The CDR3 DNA follows: TGTGCCAGCAGCTTAGGGGATGCAGGCGGGTATGAAAAACTGTTTTTT.

The chain joins TRBV9 to TRBJ2-1; 10 bases agree with TRBD2. The V and J ends lost 4 bases and 8 bases, in that order; junction bases with no gene match: 12. The CDR3 length is 16 residues. The V gene's germline CDR1 is SGDLS and CDR2 YYNGEE. CDR3 protein: CASSQELAGEGHEQFF. The CDR3 DNA reads TGTGCCAGCAGCCAGGAGCTAGCGGGAGAGGGGCATGAGCAGTTCTTC.